This TCR beta chain was captured by sequencing in a study of cytomegalovirus exposure and HLA in healthy donors. This clone was observed a few times. Its antigen is not known. Regarding the study as a whole: A link between a missense DCLRE1C variant and TCR beta V- and J-gene trimming emerged from a later analysis. Testing in vitro showed a few CMV-associated chains specific for CMV antigens. The later analysis indicated that the majority of CMV-associated TCR beta chains appeared HLA-restricted.

The PCR was carried out with 60 Vbeta primers and 13 Jbeta primers. The method was immunoSEQ multiplex PCR; TCRdb's version includes in-frame clones alone and lacks a portion of them. The table records roughly 180,000 clones, about 9% of them present only once. The sequenced material came from PBMCs. The clonotype originates from a woman aged 30 to 39 in good health and CMV-seropositive.

The CDR3 sequence: CASSPSRWGGSLTGELFF. The DNA of the CDR3 is TGTGCCAGCAGCCCTAGCCGGTGGGGCGGGAGTCTCACCGGGGAGCTGTTTTTT. The chain uses TRBV7-9 and TRBJ2-2, with 7 bases that match TRBD2. The germline gives CDR1 SEHNR, CDR2 FQNEAQ (reference sequence). This CDR3 region has 18 residues. The V and J ends lost 5 bases and 4 bases, in that order; junction bases with no gene match: 16. The full variable domain, its missing parts supplied by reference TRBV7-9 and TRBJ2-2, is DTGVSQNPRHKITKRGQNVTFRCDPISEHNRLYWYRQTLGQGPEFLTYFQNEAQLEKSRLLSDRFSAERPKGSFSTLEIQRTEQGDSAMYLCASSPSRWGGSLTGELFFGEGSRLTVL.